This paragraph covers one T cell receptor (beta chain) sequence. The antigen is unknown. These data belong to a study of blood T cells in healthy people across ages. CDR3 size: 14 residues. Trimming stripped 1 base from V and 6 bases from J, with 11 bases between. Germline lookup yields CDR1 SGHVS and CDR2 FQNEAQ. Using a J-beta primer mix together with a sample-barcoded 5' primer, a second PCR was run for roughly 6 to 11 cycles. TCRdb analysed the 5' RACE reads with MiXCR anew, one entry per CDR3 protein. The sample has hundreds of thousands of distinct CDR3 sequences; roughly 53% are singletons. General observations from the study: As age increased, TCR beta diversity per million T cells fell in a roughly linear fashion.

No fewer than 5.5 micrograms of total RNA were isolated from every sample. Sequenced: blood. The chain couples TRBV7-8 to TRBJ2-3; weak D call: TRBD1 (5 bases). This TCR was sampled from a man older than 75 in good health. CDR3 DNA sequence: TGTGCCAGCAGCTTAGTGGGCGGACATGATACGCAGTATTTT. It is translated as CASSLVGGHDTQYF.